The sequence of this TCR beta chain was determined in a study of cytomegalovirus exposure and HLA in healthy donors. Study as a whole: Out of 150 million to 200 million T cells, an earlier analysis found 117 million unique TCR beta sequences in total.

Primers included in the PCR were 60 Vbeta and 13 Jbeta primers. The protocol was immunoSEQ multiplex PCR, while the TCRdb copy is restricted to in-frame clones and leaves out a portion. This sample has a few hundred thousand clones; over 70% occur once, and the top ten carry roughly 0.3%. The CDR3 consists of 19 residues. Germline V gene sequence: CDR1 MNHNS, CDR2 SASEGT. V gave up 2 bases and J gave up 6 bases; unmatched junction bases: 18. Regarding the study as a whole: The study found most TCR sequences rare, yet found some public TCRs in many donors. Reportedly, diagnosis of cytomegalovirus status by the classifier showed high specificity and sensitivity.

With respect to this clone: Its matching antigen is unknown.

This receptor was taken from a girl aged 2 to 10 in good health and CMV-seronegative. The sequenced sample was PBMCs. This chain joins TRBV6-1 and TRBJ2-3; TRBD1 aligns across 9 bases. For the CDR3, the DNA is TGTGCCAGCAGTGAATGGGGGGCTCGGGGACAGGGTTTCGGCGATACGCAGTATTTT. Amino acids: CASSEWGARGQGFGDTQYF.